This is a list of T cell receptor beta chains from one sample in a study of T cells in Graves' hyperthyroidism and ophthalmopathy. Each CDR3 protein is one row after TCRdb ran MiXCR on the multiplex PCR reads. This repertoire shows about 210,000 distinct CDR3 sequences, 17% found once; its top ten account for around 52%. Sequenced: blood. The receptors were sampled from a man aged 50 to 59 with Graves' hyperthyroidism. Both conserved end residues are part of each CDR3. The D gene is left open where the match is weak. Size tells how often a clone was seen (once, few, many) or the class of an expanded clone, and some rows leave it out.

v_call: TRBV14
j_call: TRBJ1-1
clone_size: .
d_call: .
cdr3_aa: CASSQEYFGVGGTEAFF
cdr3_nt: TGTGCCAGCAGCCAAGAATATTTTGGGGTCGGAGGGACTGAAGCTTTCTTT

v_call: TRBV27
j_call: TRBJ2-2
clone_size: .
d_call: TRBD2
cdr3_aa: CASSLYRAGGTTGELFF
cdr3_nt: TGTGCCAGCAGTTTATATCGTGCGGGAGGCACCACCGGGGAGCTGTTTTTT

v_call: TRBV20-1
j_call: TRBJ1-1
clone_size: many
d_call: .
cdr3_aa: CSARDPRRNTEAFF
cdr3_nt: TGCAGTGCTAGAGATCCTCGTCGGAACACTGAAGCTTTCTTT

v_call: TRBV11-2
j_call: TRBJ2-1
clone_size: many
d_call: .
cdr3_aa: CASSTHRQGNEQFF
cdr3_nt: TGTGCCAGCAGCACCCACAGGCAGGGTAATGAGCAGTTCTTC

v_call: TRBV28
j_call: TRBJ1-2
clone_size: .
d_call: TRBD1
cdr3_aa: CASSSDPGRGPAGYTF
cdr3_nt: TGTGCCAGCAGTTCCGACCCTGGCAGGGGGCCTGCGGGCTACACCTTC

v_call: TRBV7-2
j_call: TRBJ1-5
clone_size: .
d_call: .
cdr3_aa: CASSLALYQPQHF
cdr3_nt: TGTGCCAGCAGCTTAGCGCTCTATCAGCCCCAGCATTTT

v_call: TRBV6-2/TRBV6-3
j_call: TRBJ1-5
clone_size: .
d_call: TRBD1
cdr3_aa: CASSRPGQGANQPQHF
cdr3_nt: TGTGCCAGCAGTCGTCCGGGACAGGGGGCGAATCAGCCCCAGCATTTT

v_call: TRBV11-2
j_call: TRBJ2-1
clone_size: .
d_call: TRBD2
cdr3_aa: CASSPQTSGRARNEQFF
cdr3_nt: TGTGCCAGCAGCCCACAGACTAGCGGGAGGGCCCGGAATGAGCAGTTCTTC

v_call: TRBV11-3
j_call: TRBJ2-1
clone_size: many
d_call: TRBD2
cdr3_aa: CASSTRLAGSYNEQFF
cdr3_nt: TGTGCCAGCAGCACCAGACTAGCGGGTTCCTACAATGAGCAGTTCTTC

v_call: TRBV28
j_call: TRBJ2-3
clone_size: many
d_call: .
cdr3_aa: CASSLIRVYGTDTQYF
cdr3_nt: TGTGCCAGCAGTTTAATCAGGGTTTATGGCACAGATACGCAGTATTTT

v_call: TRBV7-9
j_call: TRBJ2-7
clone_size: many
d_call: TRBD1
cdr3_aa: CASSLGTGSEQYF
cdr3_nt: TGTGCCAGCAGCTTGGGGACAGGGAGCGAGCAGTACTTC

v_call: TRBV5-1
j_call: TRBJ2-1
clone_size: few
d_call: TRBD2
cdr3_aa: CASGPSGQYNEQFF
cdr3_nt: TGCGCCAGCGGACCTAGCGGGCAATACAATGAGCAGTTCTTC

v_call: TRBV7-6
j_call: TRBJ2-5
clone_size: .
d_call: TRBD2
cdr3_aa: CASSLTGLAGGGETQYF
cdr3_nt: TGTGCCAGCAGCTTGACGGGACTAGCGGGAGGCGGAGAGACCCAGTACTTC

v_call: TRBV12-3/TRBV12-4
j_call: TRBJ1-2
clone_size: .
d_call: TRBD1
cdr3_aa: CASSLAGTGAYYGYTF
cdr3_nt: TGTGCCAGCAGTTTAGCGGGGACAGGGGCATACTATGGCTACACCTTC

v_call: TRBV20-1
j_call: TRBJ2-7
clone_size: .
d_call: TRBD2
cdr3_aa: CSAVTRGLAYEQYF
cdr3_nt: TGCAGTGCCGTCACACGGGGACTAGCCTACGAGCAGTACTTC

v_call: TRBV6-1
j_call: TRBJ1-2
clone_size: .
d_call: .
cdr3_aa: CAGGRGAIGYTF
cdr3_nt: TGTGCCGGGGGGAGGGGGGCTATTGGCTACACCTTC

v_call: TRBV30
j_call: TRBJ2-7
clone_size: .
d_call: .
cdr3_aa: CAWRAPGRTYEQYF
cdr3_nt: TGTGCCTGGAGGGCCCCCGGGAGAACCTACGAGCAGTACTTC

v_call: TRBV20-1
j_call: TRBJ2-1
clone_size: many
d_call: TRBD2
cdr3_aa: CSARGTSAYNEQFF
cdr3_nt: TGCAGTGCTAGAGGGACTAGCGCATACAATGAGCAGTTCTTC

v_call: TRBV5-8
j_call: TRBJ1-1
clone_size: few
d_call: .
cdr3_aa: CASSLAPSYADTEAFF
cdr3_nt: TGTGCCAGCAGCTTGGCCCCGAGCTATGCGGACACTGAAGCTTTCTTT

v_call: TRBV7-8
j_call: TRBJ2-7
clone_size: .
d_call: TRBD1
cdr3_aa: CASSPGTGVEQYF
cdr3_nt: TGTGCCAGCAGCCCCGGGACAGGGGTCGAGCAGTACTTC

v_call: TRBV30
j_call: TRBJ1-5
clone_size: few
d_call: TRBD1
cdr3_aa: CACQDRDGQPQHF
cdr3_nt: TGTGCCTGCCAAGACAGGGACGGTCAGCCCCAGCATTTT

v_call: TRBV30
j_call: TRBJ2-7
clone_size: many
d_call: .
cdr3_aa: CAWTRGYEQYF
cdr3_nt: TGTGCCTGGACTAGAGGCTACGAGCAGTACTTC

v_call: TRBV11-2
j_call: TRBJ2-7
clone_size: many
d_call: TRBD2
cdr3_aa: CASSAGTSGDYEQYF
cdr3_nt: TGTGCCAGCAGCGCGGGGACTAGCGGCGACTACGAGCAGTACTTC

v_call: TRBV6-1
j_call: TRBJ2-1
clone_size: few
d_call: .
cdr3_aa: CASSPIQSSYNEQFF
cdr3_nt: TGTGCCAGCAGCCCAATTCAGAGCTCCTACAATGAGCAGTTCTTC

v_call: TRBV20-1
j_call: TRBJ2-7
clone_size: .
d_call: TRBD2
cdr3_aa: CSAREAYLAGGAYEQYF
cdr3_nt: TGCAGTGCTAGAGAGGCTTATCTAGCGGGAGGTGCCTACGAGCAGTACTTC

v_call: TRBV20-1
j_call: TRBJ2-1
clone_size: many
d_call: TRBD2
cdr3_aa: CSARDTPSGINEQFF
cdr3_nt: TGCAGTGCTAGAGATACACCTAGCGGGATAAATGAGCAGTTCTTC

v_call: TRBV3-1
j_call: TRBJ2-2
clone_size: few
d_call: TRBD1
cdr3_aa: CASSQDWTGGTGELFF
cdr3_nt: TGTGCCAGCAGCCAAGATTGGACAGGGGGCACCGGGGAGCTGTTTTTT

v_call: TRBV7-2
j_call: TRBJ1-6
clone_size: few
d_call: TRBD1
cdr3_aa: CASSPDLGQGSYNSPLHF
cdr3_nt: TGTGCCAGCAGCCCCGATTTGGGACAGGGCTCCTATAATTCACCCCTCCACTTT

v_call: TRBV30
j_call: TRBJ2-1
clone_size: many
d_call: TRBD1
cdr3_aa: CAWSPGTGDNEQFF
cdr3_nt: TGTGCCTGGAGTCCCGGGACAGGGGACAATGAGCAGTTCTTC

v_call: TRBV9
j_call: TRBJ2-1
clone_size: many
d_call: TRBD1
cdr3_aa: CASSSRTGFYNEQFF
cdr3_nt: TGTGCCAGCAGCTCGAGGACAGGGTTCTACAATGAGCAGTTCTTC

v_call: TRBV12-3/TRBV12-4
j_call: TRBJ2-5
clone_size: once
d_call: .
cdr3_aa: CASSKGRGRETQYF
cdr3_nt: TGTGCCAGCAGTAAAGGACGGGGGCGAGAGACCCAGTACTTC

v_call: TRBV7-8
j_call: TRBJ1-2
clone_size: few
d_call: .
cdr3_aa: CASSLEFRGRFLNYGYTF
cdr3_nt: TGTGCCAGCAGCTTAGAGTTCAGGGGACGTTTCCTTAACTATGGCTACACCTTC

v_call: TRBV30
j_call: TRBJ2-3
clone_size: many
d_call: .
cdr3_aa: CAWSIRGGTDTQYF
cdr3_nt: TGTGCCTGGAGTATCAGGGGAGGGACAGATACGCAGTATTTT